The 23 T cell receptor beta chains reported below all come from one sample, sequenced in a study of blood T cells in healthy people across ages. For the second PCR, which ran for about 7 to 11 cycles, a sample-barcoded 5' primer and a J-beta primer mix were used. TCRdb recomputed calls from the 5' RACE reads with MiXCR, one row per CDR3 protein. Of approximately 810,000 distinct CDR3 sequences listed, roughly 35% are singletons. Sequenced material: blood. All receptors derive from a man aged 18 to 29 in good health.

Concerning this clonotype: Given a much more abundant clone one base away, this may be a read error. For the CDR3, the DNA is TGTGCCAGCAGTGTTAGGACCTTTGCTTATGGCTACACCTTC. Amino acid sequence: CASSVRTFAYGYTF. The chain combines TRBV12-3 or TRBV12-4 with TRBJ1-2, with no clear D. Trimming left V 5 bases short and J 5 bases short, with 15 bases between. CDR3 length equals 14 residues.

The CDR3, as DNA: TGTGCCAGCAGTGACAGGGGGCCGGGGTATGGCTACACCTTC. Amino acids: CASSDRGPGYGYTF. This chain connects TRBV12-3 or TRBV12-4 to TRBJ1-2; 10 nucleotides line up with TRBD1. The CDR3 loop spans 14 amino acids. V was pared by 5 bases and J by 5 bases, with 5 bases of the junction left unmatched.

The rearrangement joins TRBV20-1 to TRBJ1-5, with 12 bases fitting TRBD1. Looked up from germline, CDR1 is DFQATT and CDR2 is SNEGSKA (reference sequence). This CDR3 is 14 amino acids long. V lost 5 bases to trimming and J lost 6 bases; unmatched junction nucleotides: 5. CDR3 nucleotide sequence: TGCAGTGCTGGGGACAGGGGGCATGGTCAGCCCCAGCATTTT. It codes for CSAGDRGHGQPQHF.

The chain couples TRBV20-1 to TRBJ1-6; TRBD1 is a possible D gene (5 bases). The CDR3 length is 16 residues. Trimming took off 3 bases at V and 0 bases at J, with 12 bases between the two ends. Germline V gene lookup returns CDR1 DFQATT and CDR2 SNEGSKA (reference sequence). The CDR3 region is CSASGQGTSYNSPLHF. CDR3 bases: TGCAGTGCTAGCGGTCAGGGTACCTCCTATAATTCACCCCTCCACTTT.

This clonotype was recorded many times. The V call is TRBV20-1, the J call TRBJ1-1; D is uncertain. This CDR3 has 14 amino acids. The V gene lost 0 bases and the J gene lost 3 bases, with 11 bases spanning the gap. Germline assignment: CDR1 DFQATT and CDR2 SNEGSKA (reference sequence). CDR3 loop: CSARDAGVDTEAFF. In nucleotides, the CDR3 is TGCAGTGCTAGAGACGCAGGTGTAGACACTGAAGCTTTCTTT.

This chain joins TRBV29-1 and TRBJ2-3; TRBD1 agrees at 8 bases. The CDR3 has 15 amino acids. CDR1 SQVTM and CDR2 ANQGSEA come from the germline V gene. Trimming at V came to 5 bases and at J to 2 bases, leaving 9 bases not matched to a gene. The DNA for the CDR3 is TGCAGCGTTTCTCCTCGGACAGGGCCCACAGATACGCAGTATTTT. This gives the protein CSVSPRTGPTDTQYF.

Of note for this clonotype: One base away lies a much larger clone, so this may be a sequencing read error. The chain recombines TRBV7-2 with TRBJ2-4, with 7 bases fitting TRBD1. The V gene end was trimmed by 8 bases and the J gene end by 3 bases; junction bases not matched to a gene: 13. Germline-derived CDR1 and CDR2 are SGHTA and FQGNSA. The CDR3 is 16 amino acids. CDR3 in DNA: TGTGCCAGCGGCTCCAGGGACAGACGAGGCAAAAACATTCAGTACTTC. Its translation is CASGSRDRRGKNIQYF.

This clonotype was seen more than once but under ten times. V is TRBV5-1 and J is TRBJ2-1, with 9 bases fitting TRBD1. Trimming took 1 base from V and 8 from J; bases not matched to a gene: 7. Germline V gene lookup returns CDR1 SGHRS and CDR2 YFSETQ. This CDR3 contains 15 residues. This chain's CDR3 is CASSLIGQGKDEQFF. CDR3 DNA: TGCGCCAGCAGCTTGATAGGACAGGGGAAGGATGAGCAGTTCTTC.

This clonotype was detected a few times. V usage is TRBV20-1 and J usage is TRBJ1-5, with D possibly matching TRBD1 (5 bases). Trimming stripped 3 bases from V and 6 bases from J, with 12 bases between. This CDR3 comprises 13 residues. Germline V CDR1 and CDR2: DFQATT, SNEGSKA (reference sequence). As DNA, the CDR3 is TGCAGTGCTAGGGGGGGGGATAGTCAGCCCCAGCATTTT. This codes for CSARGGDSQPQHF.

This clonotype has ten or more counts. The genes are TRBV12-3 or TRBV12-4 and TRBJ1-2; 10 bases agree with TRBD1. Losses at the gene ends were 2 bases for V and 7 bases for J; bases not matched to a gene: 7. The CDR3 has 15 residues. The CDR3 sequence: CASSLLTGGRSGYTF. CDR3 DNA: TGTGCCAGCAGTTTATTGACAGGGGGCAGAAGTGGCTACACCTTC.

In DNA, the CDR3 is TGCAGTGCTAGAGGGGACAGGGACCCTCGGGAGCAGTACTTC. Residues: CSARGDRDPREQYF. This chain uses TRBV20-1 with TRBJ2-7; 9 nucleotides align to TRBD1. J was trimmed by 7 bases and V by 1 base; bases with no gene match: 8. The CDR3 is 14 amino acids. CDR1 DFQATT and CDR2 SNEGSKA come from the germline V gene (reference sequence).

This sequence joins TRBV7-3 and TRBJ1-6; TRBD1 is a possible D gene (6 bases). V lost 5 bases and J 10 bases, leaving 15 bases between the germline ends. The CDR3 spans 14 residues. From germline, CDR1 is SGHTA and CDR2 FQGTGA. The DNA for the CDR3 is TGTGCCAGCAGCCCAGGGGTATTCGGCTCACCCCTCCACTTT. Translating gives CASSPGVFGSPLHF. Supplemented by reference TRBV7-3 and TRBJ1-6, the full variable domain reads GAGVSQTPSNKVTEKGKYVELRCDPISGHTALYWYRQSLGQGPEFLIYFQGTGAADDSGLPNDRFFAVRPEGSVSTLKIQRTERGDSAVYLCASSPGVFGSPLHFGNGTRLTVT.

V is TRBV20-1 and J is TRBJ1-4, with D unresolved. The CDR3 runs to 13 residues. V gave up 4 bases and J gave up 0 bases, with 6 bases separating them. CDR1 and CDR2 from the germline V gene are DFQATT and SNEGSKA (reference sequence). CDR3 protein: CSANAATNEKLFF. The CDR3, as DNA: TGCAGTGCTAATGCGGCAACTAATGAAAAACTGTTTTTT.

On this clonotype: At one end, the junction sequence differs from germline, possibly due to a read error. J is TRBJ2-5 and V is TRBV2, with TRBD1 matching 8 bases. Per the germline V gene, CDR1 is SNHLY and CDR2 is FYNNEI. The CDR3 has 14 amino acids. The CDR3: CTSSDRGNKETQYF. DNA for the CDR3: TGTACCAGCAGTGACAGGGGAAATAAGGAGACCCAGTACTTC.

This clonotype was recorded at least ten times. This chain uses TRBV27 with TRBJ1-1, with TRBD1 matching over 9 bases. The CDR3 sequence is 16 residues long. Germline CDR1 is MNHEY and CDR2 is SMNVEV (reference sequence). The junction had 12 bases not matched to a gene; V was cut back by 5 bases and J by 5 bases. The CDR3 DNA sequence: TGTGCCAGCAGTCCCTCCCGCCGGGACAGGGATACTGAAGCTTTCTTT. This gives the protein CASSPSRRDRDTEAFF.

CDR3 DNA: TGCGCCAGCAGCCAAGCCCACCCCGGCTGGTACAATGAGCAGTTCTTC. Its translation: CASSQAHPGWYNEQFF. The gene calls are TRBV4-3 and TRBJ2-1; D is unclear. V lost 1 base, J lost 4 bases, and 14 bases lay in between. Germline V CDR1 and CDR2: LGHNA, YSLEER. The CDR3 spans 16 residues.

This clonotype was recorded many times. This chain joins TRBV4-2 and TRBJ2-3, with 8 positions matching TRBD1. Unmatched junction bases numbered 26, after V lost 0 bases and J lost 6 bases. Per the germline V gene, CDR1 is LGHNA and CDR2 is YNFKEQ. The CDR3 totals 22 residues. For the CDR3, the DNA is TGTGCCAGCAGCCAAGAAGCCTCGACCAACCTACAGGGGGTCGGAGCGCTGGATACGCAGTATTTT. Translation gives CASSQEASTNLQGVGALDTQYF.

In this sample, this clonotype turned up a few times. The chain employs TRBV19 and TRBJ2-1; a possible D gene is TRBD2 (6 bases). With 9 bases removed from V and 7 bases from J, the gap between germline ends came to 13 bases. Germline V gene data show CDR1 as LNHDA and CDR2 as SQIVND (reference sequence). This CDR3 spans 12 amino acids. The CDR3 protein is CASGGTGNEQFF. The CDR3 nucleotides read TGTGCCAGCGGGGGAACGGGGAATGAGCAGTTCTTC.

The chain links TRBV9 to TRBJ2-7, with a weak D call TRBD1 (7 bases). CDR1 and CDR2 from the germline V gene are SGDLS and YYNGEE. This CDR3 region has 16 residues. The V end lost 3 bases, the J end lost 7 bases, and 23 bases lay between the germline ends. The DNA for the CDR3 is TGTGCCAGCAGCGAGCTACAGGGGAGGTCCTACAATGAGCAGTACTTC. Its translation: CASSELQGRSYNEQYF.

The rearrangement links TRBV7-9 to TRBJ1-1; a weak D match, TRBD1 (5 bases). The CDR3 totals 18 residues. The germline CDR1 and CDR2 sequences are SEHNR and FQNEAQ (reference sequence). Trimming pared 1 base from V and 1 base from J, leaving 19 bases between. The CDR3 region has the DNA TGTGCCAGCAGCTTAGGTCCCCCGGGCAGGGAACCGAACACTGAAGCTTTCTTT. Protein: CASSLGPPGREPNTEAFF.

This clonotype turned up a few times. This chain uses TRBV19 with TRBJ2-7; 9 nucleotides align to TRBD2. There are 14 residues in the CDR3. CDR1 LNHDA and CDR2 SQIVND come from the germline V gene (reference sequence). V trimming: 5 bases; J trimming: 1 base; junction bases outside the gene matches: 3. Written as DNA, the CDR3 is TGTGCCAGTAGTGGTAGCGGGGGATCCTACGAGCAGTACTTC. The encoded protein is CASSGSGGSYEQYF.

Turning to this clonotype: This may arise from a read error, as a much more abundant clone is one base away. The chain recombines TRBV12-3 or TRBV12-4 with TRBJ2-1; D is ambiguous. The CDR3 is 14 amino acids. Trimming removed 6 bases at V and 5 bases at J, with 14 bases between. The CDR3 DNA reads as TGTGCCAGCAGCCCCAGTTCGAGGAACAATGAGCAGTTCTTC. Amino acid sequence: CASSPSSRNNEQFF.

In its sample, this clonotype was seen a few times. This chain connects TRBV15 to TRBJ1-5; D not certain. Germline V gene sequence: CDR1 LNHNV, CDR2 YYDKDF (reference sequence). The ends were cut back, 0 bases at V and 3 bases at J, with 9 bases in the middle. The CDR3 is 15 residues long. The CDR3 DNA follows: TGTGCCACCAGCAGAGAGAGGGCAGTCAATCAGCCCCAGCATTTT. This codes for CATSRERAVNQPQHF.